This record concerns one TCR beta chain sequence. Germline V gives CDR1 LGHNT, CDR2 FRNRAP. The CDR3 is 16 amino acids. This sample is part of a study of T cells expressing NK-cell markers. Following a re-call of the 5' RACE reads, TCRdb has one entry per CDR3 protein and lacks DNA. The table for this sample gives some 440,000 distinct CDR3 sequences. Sequenced: blood T cells: a sorted CD56 or NKG2C T cell subset, CD4+ or CD8+ T cells, or bulk PBMC T cells (not recorded which). This clonotype was sampled from a woman between 50 and 59 years old in good health. The chain couples TRBV12-5 to TRBJ2-1; checking the TCRdb D call of TRBD1 is not possible without DNA. CDR3 amino acids: CASGLEQGASYNEQFF.